This T cell receptor (beta chain) appears in the sequencing data of a study of shared clonotypes between healthy human individuals. Overall study findings and caveats: Generally, estimated richness proved larger in naive subsets than it did in memory subsets.

Germline V gene data show CDR1 as PRHDT and CDR2 as FYEKMQ (reference sequence). The CDR3 is made up of 16 amino acids. Trimming stripped 0 bases from V and 2 bases from J, with 14 bases between. Naive-designated CD8 cells lacked CD45RO, were positively enriched for CCR7, and omitted terminally differentiated effector memory CD45RA+ cells. Sequenced by immunoSEQ multiplex PCR; TCRdb stores in-frame clones only, minus some. The table lists roughly 2 million clones, roughly 95% of them singletons, with roughly 1.1% in the top ten. Details on this clone: Antigen specificity is unknown.

The sequenced sample was naive CD8+ T cells sorted from blood. The sequence was collected from a man younger than 35 in good health. This chain joins TRBV13 and TRBJ2-7; possibly TRBD1 for D (6 bases). For the CDR3, the DNA is TGTGCCAGCAGCTTAGGGCAGGGGAAGTTTGCCTACGAGCAGTACTTC. It specifies CASSLGQGKFAYEQYF.